The clone carrying this T cell receptor (beta chain) came up a few times. Antigen: not known. The data originate from a study of T cell repertoires in cytomegalovirus infection. Overall study: Selected CMV epitopes included recently identified HLA-C-restricted ones as well as well-studied HLA-B-restricted ones. Indications came from public TCR beta signatures; they pointed to CMV infection and to a matching HLA type. Study-wide findings and caveats: The ex vivo response was dominated by HLA-C-restricted CMV-specific TCR beta clonotypes.

Trimming stripped 0 bases from V and 7 bases from J, with 7 bases between. Germline V gives CDR1 SGHTA, CDR2 FQGNSA. This CDR3 comprises 14 residues. One entry per CDR3 protein, called by TCRdb with MiXCR from the reads. The table lists roughly 570,000 distinct CDR3 sequences, roughly 42% of them singletons. The chain joins TRBV7-2 to TRBJ1-6; D not certain. This clonotype originated in a human donor in good health (CMV status not recorded). Some clones in this sample may be carry-over from other donors' samples. Source: cultured PBMCs, taken from culture after CMV antigen stimulation. Here the CDR3 reads CASSLALWNSPLHF. DNA of the CDR3: TGTGCCAGCAGCTTAGCCTTATGGAATTCACCCCTCCACTTT.